This T cell receptor beta chain is drawn from a study of T cells after yellow fever vaccination (dated by TCRdb to between 2018 and 2020). For context, the study as a whole: Libraries from fractions with low cell numbers were prepared with the SMART-Seq v4 Ultra Low Input RNA kit. Two healthy male donors, one aged 18 to 29 and one aged 30 to 40 years, were included in the cohort. Bulk TCR alpha and beta repertoires were sequenced longitudinally to track T-cell clones before and after primary and booster YFV17D yellow fever vaccination. Bulk PBMC replicates and cell subsets were isolated from blood drawn at multiple timepoints before and after both primary and secondary immunization. What the work shows at the level of the full study, not this receptor alone: Most clones expanded after primary vaccination were re-detected after the booster (approximately 96% of CD4 and roughly 85% of CD8), suggesting broad memory maintenance. Only a couple of donors were included in the study, so the extent to which the findings can be generalized is limited. Because abundant contaminating clonotypes from the bulk population could be contained in FACS-sorted repertoires, computational filtering was required. A small share of clonotypes occurred in both CD4 and CD8 compartments, likely arising from convergent recombination. Compared with the primary T-cell response, the secondary T-cell response was faster but weaker, reaching its peak on day 5 rather than on day 15.

The label giving this sample's treatment or condition can be read as: live attenuated yellow fever vaccine strain. At every blood-draw timepoint, two biological replicates of bulk PBMCs were collected. A standard Ficoll-Paque protocol was used to isolate PBMCs from peripheral blood. RNA was extracted with TriZol from bulk PBMCs, CD4 and CD8 fractions, and dextramer-positive and dextramer-negative fractions. The V and J ends are trimmed by 2 bases and 0 bases, leaving 8 bases between them. The CDR3 holds 15 amino acids from the cysteine to the phenylalanine. Of the read, only the CDR3 DNA is kept; its 45 bases are in frame from base 1. CDR1 and CDR2 are read off the germline V gene as MNHEY and SVGAGI. Worth noting for this clonotype: It has no known antigen specificity. Per-base qualities were not stored, and no clone one base away is much larger.

TCR cDNA was synthesized by 5'RACE template switching, through which a universal primer site and unique molecular identifiers were introduced. Priming for cDNA synthesis came from both the TCR alpha and TCR beta constant segments. Library amplification used two PCR steps, and the second PCR step added sample barcodes and sequencing adapters. Libraries were sequenced on Illumina HiSeq 2500 (2x100 bp) or NovaSeq (2x150 bp). As for the original processing: Demultiplexing of reads and collapsing into UMI consensus sequences were performed with MIGEC, and V(D)J alignment was carried out with MiXCR. Vaccine-responding clonotypes were defined with edgeR using replicate PBMC samples, requiring FDR below 0.01 and a log2 fold change above 5 up to day 15. CD4 or CD8 identity was assigned to each bulk clonotype according to whether the clonotype was present at higher abundance in the sequenced CD4 repertoire or the sequenced CD8 repertoire. The public reads were reanalyzed by TCRdb: fastp trimming at Q25, MiXCR alignment, in-frame beta chains only. Rows are combined by CDR3 protein, so each entry shows the most common genes and DNA. The authors' filters were not applied to this entry. Recorded for this sample are about 510,000 distinct CDR3 sequences; around a fifth of them occurred a single time. Roughly a sixth of the sample goes to the ten largest clones.

This specimen consisted of PBMCs, obtained less than 25 days after the first yellow fever vaccination. The sequence is built from TRBV6-5 and TRBJ1-3; the D gene lacks a confident call. The sequence derives from a young man who received the YFV17D yellow fever vaccine. The CDR3 reads CASSYGWDSGNTIYF. The base sequence is TGTGCCAGCAGTTACGGCTGGGACTCTGGAAACACCATATATTTT.